This is a list of T cell receptor beta chains from one sample in a study of cytomegalovirus exposure and HLA in healthy donors. TCRdb's copy holds only in-frame clones and misses some; the assay was immunoSEQ multiplex PCR. This sample has about 130,000 clones, with 89% found just once. Sequenced: PBMCs. Source of these receptors: a woman between 18 and 30 years old in good health and CMV-seronegative. Both conserved end residues are part of each CDR3. The order of the fields is clone size, D gene, J gene, V gene, CDR3 protein, CDR3 DNA. The D gene is left open where the match is weak. Size values are once, few and many counts, or a class for expanded clones, and some rows have none.

abundance: .; d_gene: .; j_gene: TRBJ2-5; v_gene: TRBV27; CDR3aa: CASSFSYQETQYF; CDR3nt: TGTGCCAGCAGTTTCTCGTACCAAGAGACCCAGTACTTC
abundance: .; d_gene: TRBD1; j_gene: TRBJ1-2; v_gene: TRBV19; CDR3aa: CASSNRDRGVIYGYTF; CDR3nt: TGTGCCAGTAGTAACCGGGACAGGGGCGTTATTTATGGCTACACCTTC
abundance: .; d_gene: TRBD2; j_gene: TRBJ2-3; v_gene: TRBV6-5; CDR3aa: CASSYRGLEADTQYF; CDR3nt: TGTGCCAGCAGTTATAGGGGACTAGAAGCAGATACGCAGTATTTT
abundance: .; d_gene: .; j_gene: TRBJ2-2; v_gene: TRBV15; CDR3aa: CATSGPTGELFF; CDR3nt: TGTGCCACCAGCGGCCCCACCGGGGAGCTGTTTTTT
abundance: .; d_gene: .; j_gene: TRBJ2-6; v_gene: TRBV6-6; CDR3aa: CASSPQGVLTF; CDR3nt: TGTGCCAGCAGTCCTCAGGGCGTCCTGACTTTC
abundance: .; d_gene: TRBD1; j_gene: TRBJ1-1; v_gene: TRBV29-1; CDR3aa: CSAWGQAAFF; CDR3nt: TGCAGCGCCTGGGGACAGGCGGCTTTCTTT
abundance: .; d_gene: TRBD1; j_gene: TRBJ1-2; v_gene: TRBV2; CDR3aa: CASSELFPDRGYYGYTF; CDR3nt: TGTGCCAGCAGTGAGTTGTTCCCGGACAGGGGCTACTATGGCTACACCTTC
abundance: .; d_gene: .; j_gene: TRBJ1-1; v_gene: TRBV28; CDR3aa: CASRRGLRTEAFF; CDR3nt: TGTGCCAGCAGGAGGGGGTTGCGCACTGAAGCTTTCTTT
abundance: few; d_gene: TRBD1; j_gene: TRBJ1-4; v_gene: TRBV7-8; CDR3aa: CASSPRTGANEKLFF; CDR3nt: TGTGCCAGCAGCCCTAGGACAGGGGCTAATGAAAAACTGTTTTTT
abundance: .; d_gene: TRBD2; j_gene: TRBJ2-3; v_gene: TRBV27; CDR3aa: CASSTLAGSTDTQYF; CDR3nt: TGTGCCAGCAGTACCCTAGCGGGGAGCACAGATACGCAGTATTTT